This entry lists 3 T cell receptor beta chains sequenced from one sample in a study of cytomegalovirus exposure and HLA in healthy donors. PCR was performed using 60 Vbeta and 13 Jbeta primers. The assay was immunoSEQ multiplex PCR, and TCRdb's table has in-frame clones only and misses some. The repertoire consists of some 74,000 clones, with around 70% occurring once and the leading ten covering 20% to 25%. Sample: PBMCs. These receptors were obtained from a man aged 35 to 55 in good health and CMV-seropositive.

The rearrangement links TRBV4-2 to TRBJ2-1; tentative D call: TRBD2 (5 bases). There are 14 residues in the CDR3. The V gene lost 1 base and the J gene lost 7 bases, with 11 bases spanning the gap. Germline V gives CDR1 LGHNA, CDR2 YNFKEQ. The CDR3 reads CASSQGETINEQFF. Written as DNA, the CDR3 is TGTGCCAGCAGCCAAGGGGAGACTATTAATGAGCAGTTCTTC.

This clone was detected a few times. The chain uses TRBV9 and TRBJ2-6; a possible D gene is TRBD1 (5 bases). The CDR3 extends over 18 amino acids. V lost 4 bases, J lost 1 base, and 18 bases lay in between. The germline V gene has CDR1 SGDLS and CDR2 YYNGEE. The CDR3 DNA sequence: TGTGCCAGCAGCCCTCGTGAGACAGCTCGTTCTGGGGCCAACGTCCTGACTTTC. Translated, it gives CASSPRETARSGANVLTF.

This clone showed up just a few times. J is TRBJ1-2 and V is TRBV18; TRBD1 is a possible D gene (6 bases). Germline lookup yields CDR1 KGHSH and CDR2 LQKENI. There are 15 residues in the CDR3. Trimming shortened V by 5 bases and J by 2 bases, and 15 bases separated the two germline ends. CDR3 nucleotide sequence: TGTGCCAGCTCATCTGAAGGACAGACCAACTATGGCTACACCTTC. It encodes CASSSEGQTNYGYTF.